This T cell receptor (beta chain) was sequenced during a study of identical twins. MiXCR, run by TCRdb on the 5' RACE reads, gives a single entry per CDR3 protein. The sample lists roughly 350,000 distinct CDR3 sequences; roughly 9% were seen once. The source of this sequence is a woman between 50 and 59 years old in good health. Sample: naive T cells sorted from blood.

CDR3 nucleotides: TGCAGTGCTCCCGGGACTAGCGGGACATACAATGAGCAGTTCTTC. The encoded protein is CSAPGTSGTYNEQFF. This chain links TRBV20-1 with TRBJ2-1, with 13 bases aligning to TRBD2. This CDR3 is 15 amino acids long. CDR1 and CDR2 from the germline V gene are DFQATT and SNEGSKA (reference sequence). Trimming at V came to 5 bases and at J to 4 bases, leaving 5 bases not matched to a gene.